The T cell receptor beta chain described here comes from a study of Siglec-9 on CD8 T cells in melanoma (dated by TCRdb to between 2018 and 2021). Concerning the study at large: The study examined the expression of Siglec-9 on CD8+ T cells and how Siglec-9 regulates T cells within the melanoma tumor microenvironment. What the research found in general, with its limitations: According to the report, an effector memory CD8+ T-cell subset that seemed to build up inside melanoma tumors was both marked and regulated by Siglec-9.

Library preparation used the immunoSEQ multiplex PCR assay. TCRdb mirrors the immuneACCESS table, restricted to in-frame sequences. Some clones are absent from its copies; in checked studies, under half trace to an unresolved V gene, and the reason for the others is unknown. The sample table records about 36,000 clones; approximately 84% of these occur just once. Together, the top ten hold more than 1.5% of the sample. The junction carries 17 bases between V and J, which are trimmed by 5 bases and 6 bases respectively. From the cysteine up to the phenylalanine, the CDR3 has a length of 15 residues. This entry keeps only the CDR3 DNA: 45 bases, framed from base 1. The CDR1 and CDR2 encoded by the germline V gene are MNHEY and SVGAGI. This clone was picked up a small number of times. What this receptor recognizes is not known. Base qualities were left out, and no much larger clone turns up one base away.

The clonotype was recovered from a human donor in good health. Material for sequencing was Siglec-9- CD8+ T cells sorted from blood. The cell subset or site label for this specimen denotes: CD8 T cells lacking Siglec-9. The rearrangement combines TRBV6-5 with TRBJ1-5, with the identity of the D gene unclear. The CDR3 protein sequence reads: CASSPPGGRGQPQHF. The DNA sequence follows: TGTGCCAGCAGTCCCCCAGGTGGGCGTGGTCAGCCCCAGCATTTT.